Each of the 27 T cell receptor beta chains below was sequenced from the same sample in a study of blood T cell repertoires in COVID-19. The protocol was immunoSEQ multiplex PCR, while the TCRdb copy is restricted to in-frame clones and leaves out a portion. The data contain approximately 96,000 clones, 70% to 90% of them seen just once; the ten biggest clones take up 2.9%. The sample was peripheral blood. The source of these receptors is an elderly woman with acute or convalescent COVID-19.

CDR3 coding DNA: TGTGCCAGCAGTTACTCGAGGAGGCCTTATGGCTACACCTTC. Protein product: CASSYSRRPYGYTF. The rearrangement links TRBV6-5 to TRBJ1-2; D remains ambiguous. CDR3 length: 14 amino acids. V lost 0 bases to trimming and J lost 5 bases, with 10 bases between them. From germline, CDR1 is MNHEY and CDR2 SVGAGI.

This rearrangement joins TRBV29-1 to TRBJ1-4, with D perhaps TRBD1 (5 bases). V lost 7 bases, J lost 7 bases, and 19 bases lay in between. Germline loops: CDR1 SQVTM, CDR2 ANQGSEA. The CDR3 has 14 residues. The CDR3 reads CSASGTSGSEKLFF. For the CDR3, the DNA is TGCAGCGCATCGGGGACTTCTGGGAGTGAAAAACTGTTTTTT.

The chain combines TRBV10-3 with TRBJ1-5, with D unclear. V lost 4 bases, J lost 5 bases, and 9 bases lay in between. The CDR3 sequence is 13 residues long. Per the germline V gene, CDR1 is ENHRY and CDR2 is SYGVKD. CDR3 DNA sequence: TGTGCCATCAGTGGAGAAGCGGATCAGCCCCAGCATTTT. It yields the protein CAISGEADQPQHF.

V and J are TRBV27 and TRBJ2-1, with 7 bases fitting TRBD1. The CDR3 sequence is 13 residues long. V trimming: 6 bases; J trimming: 3 bases; junction bases outside the gene matches: 2. Germline V gives CDR1 MNHEY, CDR2 SMNVEV (reference sequence). Here the CDR3 DNA reads TGTGCCAGCAGCTGGGACAGCTACAATGAGCAGTTCTTC. Residues: CASSWDSYNEQFF.

This chain joins TRBV5-1 and TRBJ2-1; tentative D call: TRBD2 (6 bases). The germline V gene encodes CDR1 SGHRS and CDR2 YFSETQ. The CDR3 loop spans 15 amino acids. V was clipped by 0 bases and J by 9 bases, with 16 bases between them. CDR3 loop: CASSLVVGSGGEQFF. CDR3 nucleotide sequence: TGCGCCAGCAGCTTGGTGGTTGGCTCCGGGGGTGAGCAGTTCTTC.

The chain is built from TRBV5-8 and TRBJ2-5; 7 bases fit TRBD2. This CDR3 spans 15 amino acids. Germline CDR1 and CDR2: SGHTS and YDEGEE. The trim removed 3 bases at V and 3 bases at J, leaving 8 bases unmatched. The CDR3 loop reads CASSSKGLGEETQYF. CDR3 nucleotide sequence: TGTGCCAGCAGCTCAAAAGGACTAGGGGAAGAGACCCAGTACTTC.

The gene calls are TRBV28 and TRBJ1-6; 7 positions match TRBD1. In germline, CDR1 is MDHEN, CDR2 SYDVKM. The CDR3 consists of 14 residues. V was clipped by 6 bases and J by 8 bases; unmatched bases: 7. As DNA, the CDR3 is TGTGCCAGCAGGACAGGGAGAGTTGATTCACCCCTCCACTTT. Translating it yields CASRTGRVDSPLHF.

The chain has TRBV5-6 and TRBJ1-4, with D perhaps TRBD1 (6 bases). The CDR3 runs 16 residues. Deletions cut 4 bases from V and 8 bases from J, with 21 bases between. Germline values: CDR1 SGHDT, CDR2 YYEEEE. The CDR3 spells CASSLVGSRGGEKLFF. CDR3 coding DNA: TGTGCCAGCAGCCTCGTTGGGAGCAGGGGAGGGGAAAAACTGTTTTTT.

The rearrangement uses TRBV4-3 and TRBJ2-5; 8 bases map to TRBD2. The CDR3 has 17 residues. CDR1 is LGHNA, CDR2 YSLEER, per germline. V gave up 2 bases and J gave up 5 bases; unmatched junction bases: 13. CDR3 nucleotides: TGCGCCAGCAGCCAAAACCCCGGACTAGCAGGAAAGGAGACCCAGTACTTC. This sequence encodes CASSQNPGLAGKETQYF.

This clone was counted once. This rearrangement joins TRBV19 to TRBJ1-6, with TRBD1 matching 8 bases. CDR1 is LNHDA, CDR2 SQIVND, per germline (reference sequence). The CDR3 length is 16 residues. V shed 6 bases, J shed 5 bases, and the junction held 9 bases outside the gene matches. CDR3 sequence: CASSYRQGTNNSPLHF. DNA for the CDR3: TGTGCCAGTAGCTACCGACAGGGGACAAATAATTCACCCCTCCACTTT.

The chain carries TRBV10-3 and TRBJ1-2; 10 nucleotides line up with TRBD1. The CDR3 runs 15 residues. The J segment lost 5 bases and the V segment lost 3 bases, leaving 6 bases of the junction unmatched. CDR1 and CDR2 (germline): ENHRY, SYGVKD. DNA for the CDR3: TGTGCCATCAGTGACCAACCGGGACAGGGGTATGGCTACACCTTC. Protein: CAISDQPGQGYGYTF.

V gene TRBV5-4 combines with J gene TRBJ2-5; 7 bases agree with TRBD1. Germline V gene lookup returns CDR1 SGHNT and CDR2 YYREEE (reference sequence). CDR3 length: 13 residues. With 4 bases clipped from V and 7 bases from J, the junction kept 7 bases outside the gene matches. The CDR3 loop reads CASSRTGQSTQYF. The CDR3 region has the DNA TGTGCCAGCAGCCGGACAGGCCAATCGACCCAGTACTTC.

The gene calls are TRBV10-1 and TRBJ2-5; weak D call: TRBD2 (5 bases). Trimming removed 4 bases at V and 1 base at J, with 13 bases between. Germline CDR1 reads WNHNN; CDR2 reads SYGVQD (reference sequence). This CDR3 contains 15 residues. CDR3 sequence: CASSGRGEGQETQYF. The CDR3 DNA is TGCGCCAGCAGTGGGCGAGGTGAGGGCCAAGAGACCCAGTACTTC.

The table lists this clone with a count of one. The chain recombines TRBV19 with TRBJ1-1, with no clear D. Deletions cut 4 bases from V and 4 bases from J, with 10 bases between. The CDR3 length is 13 residues. Germline CDR1 reads LNHDA; CDR2 reads SQIVND (reference sequence). The DNA for the CDR3 is TGTGCCAGTAGTAGCAACCTGGCCACTGAAGCTTTCTTT. Protein: CASSSNLATEAFF.

The chain uses TRBV12-3 or TRBV12-4 and TRBJ1-4; 7 bases are shared with TRBD1. After removal of 5 bases from V and 10 bases from J, the junction contained 7 bases not matched to a gene. The length of the CDR3 is 13 residues. Here the CDR3 DNA reads TGTGCCAGCAGTGGACAGGTCCGGGGAAAACTGTTTTTT. This codes for CASSGQVRGKLFF.

Only one count was recorded for this clone. The chain recombines TRBV6-2 or TRBV6-3 with TRBJ2-5; D not certain. The CDR3 length is 13 residues. Germline loops: CDR1 MNHEY, CDR2 SVGEGT. The germline V and J ends were trimmed by 2 bases and 9 bases, with 13 bases remaining between them. CDR3 sequence (DNA): TGTGCCAGCAGTTACGTTGCGCGCACGGCCCAGTACTTC. Translated, it gives CASSYVARTAQYF.

This clone was detected only once. The rearrangement joins TRBV4-2 to TRBJ2-6, with D tentatively TRBD1 (6 bases). Trimming took off 3 bases at V and 0 bases at J, with 24 bases between the two ends. The CDR3 is 21 residues long. The V gene's germline CDR1 is LGHNA and CDR2 YNFKEQ. The CDR3 loop reads CASSHKSRGQQSRSGANVLTF. The DNA of the CDR3 is TGTGCCAGCAGCCACAAGAGTAGAGGACAGCAGAGCCGCTCTGGGGCCAACGTCCTGACTTTC.

V gene TRBV20-1 combines with J gene TRBJ1-2; D unclear. This CDR3 is built from 11 residues. Deletions cut 5 bases from V and 1 base from J, with 5 bases between. Germline V lookup: CDR1 DFQATT, CDR2 SNEGSKA (reference sequence). CDR3 DNA: TGCAGTGCTCTTTATAACTATGGCTACACCTTC. Protein: CSALYNYGYTF.

The count of this clone is one. The V gene is TRBV24-1, the J gene TRBJ1-4, with 8 positions matching TRBD1. V lost 5 bases, J lost 8 bases, and 6 bases stayed unmatched. From germline, CDR1 is KGHDR and CDR2 SFDVKD. The CDR3 runs to 14 residues. The CDR3 region is CATSGTGNPEKLFF. CDR3 sequence (DNA): TGTGCCACCAGTGGGACAGGGAATCCGGAAAAACTGTTTTTT.

The rearrangement links TRBV5-1 to TRBJ1-1; D is unclear. Germline CDR1 is SGHRS and CDR2 is YFSETQ. V was cut by 2 bases and J by 6 bases, with 14 bases left in between. This CDR3 contains 14 residues. The CDR3 region is CASSFLRSGAEAFF. CDR3 bases: TGCGCCAGCAGCTTTTTACGGTCGGGAGCTGAAGCTTTCTTT.

The count of this clone is one. CDR3 bases: TGTGCCAGCAGCTTAAGCTTCGGTGAGCAGTTCTTC. It is translated as CASSLSFGEQFF. The chain recombines TRBV7-3 with TRBJ2-1; D remains unclear. Trimming removed 1 base from V and 9 bases from J, with 7 bases in between. The CDR3 has 12 amino acids. Germline V gene sequence: CDR1 SGHTA, CDR2 FQGTGA.

This chain joins TRBV6-5 and TRBJ2-2; unclear D gene. CDR3 length equals 14 residues. The V and J ends lost 1 base and 1 base respectively, with 4 bases between them. Germline CDR1 reads MNHEY; CDR2 reads SVGAGI. As DNA, the CDR3 is TGTGCCAGCAGTTACTGGCAGAACACCGGGGAGCTGTTTTTT. It encodes CASSYWQNTGELFF.

In its sample, this clone was seen a few times. This chain joins TRBV7-2 and TRBJ1-3, with a weak D call TRBD1 (6 bases). The CDR3 loop spans 16 amino acids. Looked up from germline, CDR1 is SGHTA and CDR2 is FQGNSA. V shed 6 bases and J shed 0 bases, with 15 bases lying between them. The CDR3 DNA is TGTGCCAGCAGTTCTAGGACAGCCGCCTCTGGAAACACCATATATTTT. It codes for CASSSRTAASGNTIYF.

The rearrangement links TRBV3-1 (or the pseudogene TRBV3-2) to TRBJ2-4; tentative D call: TRBD2 (6 bases). This CDR3 has 13 amino acids. V lost 1 base and J 13 bases, leaving 14 bases between the germline ends. Germline V lookup: CDR1 LGHDT, CDR2 YNNKEL (reference sequence). The CDR3 DNA reads TGTGCCAGCAGCCAAGTTCCGGGCGGGGCCCAGTACTTC. It is translated as CASSQVPGGAQYF.

As DNA, the CDR3 is TGTGCCAGCAGCTCATCAGGGTTTTTGAACACCGGGGAGCTGTTTTTT. This sequence encodes CASSSSGFLNTGELFF. The gene calls are TRBV7-9 and TRBJ2-2; TRBD1 is a possible D gene (5 bases). The CDR3 runs to 16 residues. Trimming removed 4 bases at V and 1 base at J, with 13 bases between. Per the germline V gene, CDR1 is SEHNR and CDR2 is FQNEAQ (reference sequence).

The rearrangement links TRBV11-3 to TRBJ2-1, with TRBD2 identical over 11 bases. The CDR3 has 15 amino acids. CDR1 SGHNT and CDR2 YENEEA come from the germline V gene. J gave up 5 bases and V 2 bases, and 2 bases lay outside the gene matches. The CDR3 DNA is TGTGCCAGCAGCTTAACTAGCGGGGGACACAATGAGCAGTTCTTC. It codes for CASSLTSGGHNEQFF.

Only a few counts were recorded for this clone. The V call is TRBV20-1, the J call TRBJ2-1; 7 bases map to TRBD1. Germline loops: CDR1 DFQATT, CDR2 SNEGSKA (reference sequence). The CDR3 length is 14 residues. Trimming took 3 bases from V and 5 from J; bases not matched to a gene: 7. This CDR3 reads CSASKGARNNEQFF. The CDR3 DNA follows: TGCAGTGCTAGTAAGGGGGCGCGTAACAATGAGCAGTTCTTC.